The rows below give T cell receptor beta chains drawn from one sample of a study of blood T cell repertoires in COVID-19. Clones were sequenced by immunoSEQ multiplex PCR, and TCRdb holds only the in-frame ones, with some missing. Here the sample spans hundreds of thousands of clones, 92% being singletons. Sequenced sample: peripheral blood. The receptors derive from a man in his 60s with COVID-19, enrolled during active disease. Both conserved end residues are trimmed from each CDR3.

V	CDR3
TRBV27	ASSFSTDMNTEAF
TRBV6-6	ASSEGLANTGELF
TRBV5-1	ATKKDSMNTEAF
TRBV18	ASSPGQGRADTQY
TRBV19	ASSDSFFYGYT
TRBV7-2	ASSLDRGQNYGYT
TRBV18	ASSPTLATGPNYGYT
TRBV30	AWRLTGEAF
TRBV18	ASSPPGQGAGNTIY
TRBV5-1	ASSLVPGSYEQY
TRBV9	ASSVISSTDTQY
TRBV5-6	ASRGWAGGTEAF
TRBV27	ASGPSGLAGGRQY
TRBV27	ASSLRDRVAEQY
TRBV7-2	ASSSHRSLGEKLF
TRBV6-6	ASSLGTGDLGSQPQH
TRBV2	ASTSQTGLSRNEQY
TRBV7-2	ASSFPGNSPLH
TRBV3-1/TRBV3-2	ASSLRMAGSYEQY
TRBV7-2	ASSSSTGTGSSSGNTIY
TRBV19	ASSSSDRGGYGYT
TRBV3-1/TRBV3-2	ASSLVLRAGGGTGELF
TRBV7-2	ASSRRQGSQGAF
TRBV9	ASSPRLAGVGEHEQF
TRBV19	ASRALQGANYGYT
TRBV9	ASSVGGQGEGYT
TRBV4-3	ASSPGTSDNEQF
TRBV30	AWSVGRREQY
TRBV4-2	ASSQDWAATNEKLF
TRBV11-2	ASSPTKGQGADYEQY
TRBV14	ASSQGQGLYEQY